The 4 T cell receptor beta chains listed next were all sequenced from one sample in a study of memory CD4+ T cells and cytomegalovirus serostatus. The sort gate was single viable CD3+CD4+CD8-CD45RO+ cells for memory CD4+ T cells. This table comes from immunoSEQ multiplex PCR, and its TCRdb copy is limited to in-frame clones, with some not included. The sample lists some 59,000 clones, 82% occurring once. The source material was memory CD4+ T cells from blood. The receptor source for this set is an adult in good health and CMV-seronegative.

The chain joins TRBV12-5 to TRBJ2-1; D is perhaps TRBD2 (6 bases). This CDR3 contains 15 residues. CDR1 LGHNT and CDR2 FRNRAP come from the germline V gene. Deletions cut 1 base from V and 7 bases from J, with 14 bases between. The CDR3 DNA is TGTGCTAGTGGTTTGGGCGGAGGGCCGGGAAATGAGCAGTTCTTC. The encoded protein is CASGLGGGPGNEQFF.

This clone was counted ten times or more. The J gene is TRBJ2-5, the V gene TRBV14, with 10 bases that match TRBD2. This CDR3 spans 15 amino acids. Germline V gives CDR1 SGHDN, CDR2 FVKESK. After removal of 4 bases from V and 9 bases from J, the junction contained 11 bases not matched to a gene. The CDR3 coding sequence is TGTGCCAGCAGCCTTGGACTAGCGGCCCTGGGGGCCCAGTACTTC. Its protein is CASSLGLAALGAQYF.

This clone was counted only a few times. The chain couples TRBV7-9 to TRBJ2-1; TRBD2 aligns across 12 bases. Germline values: CDR1 SEHNR, CDR2 FQNEAQ (reference sequence). After removal of 5 bases from V and 6 bases from J, the junction contained 5 bases not matched to a gene. The CDR3 has 15 amino acids. CDR3 DNA: TGTGCCAGCAGCCACGGACTAGCGGGAAGCAATGAGCAGTTCTTC. Protein: CASSHGLAGSNEQFF.

V gene TRBV9 combines with J gene TRBJ2-7; D is possibly TRBD2 (6 bases). V dropped 2 bases and J dropped 7 bases, with 16 bases sitting between them. The CDR3 extends over 14 amino acids. CDR1 and CDR2 from the germline V gene are SGDLS and YYNGEE. The CDR3 loop reads CASSVSWGDREQYF. The CDR3 DNA reads as TGTGCCAGCAGCGTCAGCTGGGGGGATCGGGAGCAGTACTTC.